This record concerns one TCR beta chain sequence. The sample is drawn from a study of blood T cell repertoires in COVID-19. The ends lost 4 bases at V and 4 bases at J; junction bases unmatched: 5. CDR1 is MDHEN, CDR2 SYDVKM, per germline. The CDR3 consists of 15 residues. Method: immunoSEQ multiplex PCR; TCRdb's copy keeps in-frame clones and lacks some. The profile shows about 12,000 clones, around 90% of them singletons. The sequence was obtained from a woman aged 70-85 years with active COVID-19. Sequencing was carried out using peripheral blood. V is TRBV28 and J is TRBJ2-1, with 9 bases lining up with TRBD1. CDR3 sequence (DNA): TGTGCCAGCAGTTGGGGACAGGGTCGATACAATGAGCAGTTCTTC. It encodes CASSWGQGRYNEQFF.